The entry below describes one TCR beta chain. J was trimmed by 1 base and V by 0 bases; bases with no gene match: 10. This CDR3 comprises 19 residues. Germline V gives CDR1 SGHRS, CDR2 YFSETQ. The method was immunoSEQ multiplex PCR; TCRdb's version includes in-frame clones alone and lacks a portion of them. The sample records around 440,000 clones, 88% being singletons. This record belongs to a study of blood T cell repertoires in COVID-19. This chain connects TRBV5-1 to TRBJ2-2; 9 nucleotides align to TRBD1. The TCR was taken from a woman aged 45-59 years with COVID-19, enrolled during active disease. The specimen sequenced was peripheral blood. CDR3 DNA: TGCGCCAGCAGCTTGGGTAGGACAGGGGACCCCCGGAACACCGGGGAGCTGTTTTTT. It codes for CASSLGRTGDPRNTGELFF.